The next 22 T cell receptor beta chains were all read from a single sample in a study of PD-L1 blockade in urothelial cancer (dated by TCRdb to the late 2010s). The library was obtained by the immunoSEQ multiplex PCR assay. Imported from immuneACCESS, the table was reduced by TCRdb to in-frame sequences with V and J called. These copies leave out some clones; in studies compared against another copy, an unresolved V gene accounts for under half, and the cause of the remainder is not known. In this sample the table shows 50,000 to 65,000 clones, 86% of which occur a single time. The top ten clonotypes cover roughly 2.8% of the sample. Sequenced here: PBMCs, sampled around atezolizumab (anti-PD-L1) treatment. These receptors were obtained from a man in his fifties or sixties with urothelial cancer.

In its sample, this clone was seen once. The chain has TRBV19 and TRBJ2-3; tentative D call: TRBD2 (7 bases). This CDR3 is built from 16 residues. Trimming cost V 6 bases and J 5 bases, with 21 bases left between them. The germline CDR1 and CDR2 sequences are LNHDA and SQIVND (reference sequence). In DNA form, the CDR3 reads TGTGCCAGTAGCCGCCGGGGGGCGCTCACACGAGATACGCAGTATTTT. Translated, it gives CASSRRGALTRDTQYF. Full variable domain (remainder filled in from reference TRBV19 and TRBJ2-3): DGGITQSPKYLFRKEGQNVTLSCEQNLNHDAMYWYRQDPGQGLRLIYYSQIVNDFQKGDIAEGYSVSREKKESFPLTVTSAQKNPTAFYLCASSRRGALTRDTQYFGPGTRLTVL.

This chain joins TRBV7-9 and TRBJ2-7; D remains ambiguous. The germline V gene has CDR1 SEHNR and CDR2 FQNEAQ (reference sequence). Trimming took off 1 base at V and 6 bases at J, with 10 bases between the two ends. The CDR3 totals 13 residues. CDR3 DNA: TGTGCCAGCAGCTTAGAAACCCGTAGCGAGCAGTACTTC. Protein product: CASSLETRSEQYF. The variable domain in full, with the rest retrieved from reference TRBV7-9 and TRBJ2-7, is DTGVSQNPRHKITKRGQNVTFRCDPISEHNRLYWYRQTLGQGPEFLTYFQNEAQLEKSRLLSDRFSAERPKGSFSTLEIQRTEQGDSAMYLCASSLETRSEQYFGPGTRLTVT.

This chain joins TRBV28 and TRBJ2-2, with 9 bases that match TRBD1. CDR3 length: 15 amino acids. After removal of 4 bases from V and 7 bases from J, the junction contained 7 bases not matched to a gene. Germline CDR1 reads MDHEN; CDR2 reads SYDVKM. CDR3 loop: CASSYYRGRVGELFF. The CDR3 nucleotides read TGTGCCAGCAGTTACTACAGGGGGCGGGTCGGGGAGCTGTTTTTT.

This clone was seen more than once but under ten times. The genes are TRBV5-1 and TRBJ2-7; D remains ambiguous. V was trimmed by 4 bases and J by 3 bases, leaving 14 bases between them. CDR3 length: 14 residues. Germline V gene lookup returns CDR1 SGHRS and CDR2 YFSETQ. The CDR3 coding sequence is TGCGCCAGCAGCCCCGTCGGCAGACACTACGAGCAGTACTTC. Translating gives CASSPVGRHYEQYF.

The rearrangement links TRBV18 to TRBJ2-3; 7 positions match TRBD2. Looked up from germline, CDR1 is KGHSH and CDR2 is LQKENI. CDR3 size: 14 residues. With 3 bases clipped from V and 5 bases from J, the junction kept 5 bases outside the gene matches. The CDR3 nucleotides read TGTGCCAGCTCACCGAGGACTAGTCGAGATACGCAGTATTTT. Amino acid sequence: CASSPRTSRDTQYF.

The V gene is TRBV28, the J gene TRBJ1-5; D is perhaps TRBD1 (5 bases). Germline-derived CDR1 and CDR2 are MDHEN and SYDVKM. The CDR3 runs to 16 residues. Trimming took off 7 bases at V and 1 base at J, with 17 bases between the two ends. CDR3 coding DNA: TGTGCCAGCACCATTATCGGGGGTAGGAGCAATCAGCCCCAGCATTTT. Protein product: CASTIIGGRSNQPQHF.

This chain uses TRBV28 with TRBJ2-1, with a tentative D call TRBD2 (6 bases). V was clipped by 6 bases and J by 14 bases, with 20 bases between them. The V gene's germline CDR1 is MDHEN and CDR2 SYDVKM. This CDR3 has 13 residues. CDR3 sequence reads: CASRIERVGGEFF. As DNA, the CDR3 is TGTGCCAGCAGAATCGAGCGGGTCGGCGGGGAGTTCTTC.

The chain employs TRBV5-6 and TRBJ2-7; D is unclear. V lost 3 bases and J 3 bases, leaving 19 bases between the germline ends. CDR1 and CDR2 from the germline V gene are SGHDT and YYEEEE. CDR3 length equals 16 residues. The CDR3 here is CASSSMALAAIYEQYF. As DNA, the CDR3 is TGTGCCAGCAGCTCGATGGCTTTGGCCGCCATCTACGAGCAGTACTTC. Variable domain in full (rest from reference TRBV5-6 and TRBJ2-7): DAGVTQSPTHLIKTRGQQVTLRCSPKSGHDTVSWYQQALGQGPQFIFQYYEEEERQRGNFPDRFSGHQFPNYSSELNVNALLLGDSALYLCASSSMALAAIYEQYFGPGTRLTVT.

The chain joins TRBV7-2 to TRBJ2-3; no clear D. Per the germline V gene, CDR1 is SGHTA and CDR2 is FQGNSA. This CDR3 is 12 amino acids long. V gave up 3 bases and J gave up 4 bases, with 5 bases separating them. The CDR3 coding sequence is TGTGCCAGCAGCTTGTACTCAGATACGCAGTATTTT. Translation: CASSLYSDTQYF.

This chain connects TRBV5-1 to TRBJ1-4; possible D gene TRBD1, 5 bases. The CDR3 runs 15 residues. Germline-derived CDR1 and CDR2 are SGHRS and YFSETQ. V lost 6 bases and J lost 0, with 12 bases in between. In DNA form, the CDR3 reads TGCGCCAGCACTTTCGACAGACCAACTAATGAAAAACTGTTTTTT. This sequence encodes CASTFDRPTNEKLFF.

This sequence joins TRBV28 and TRBJ2-2, with 7 bases lining up with TRBD1. CDR3 length: 15 amino acids. V was clipped by 6 bases and J by 5 bases; unmatched bases: 9. CDR1 MDHEN and CDR2 SYDVKM come from the germline V gene. The CDR3 sequence: CASSPYRGVTGELFF. CDR3 DNA: TGTGCCAGCAGCCCGTACAGGGGCGTGACCGGGGAGCTGTTTTTT.

V usage is TRBV28 and J usage is TRBJ1-2; TRBD1 is a possible D gene (5 bases). Trimming took off 6 bases at V and 2 bases at J, with 13 bases between the two ends. CDR3 size: 14 residues. Per the germline V gene, CDR1 is MDHEN and CDR2 is SYDVKM. In DNA form, the CDR3 reads TGTGCCAGCAGATATCCGACAGACAACTATGGCTACACCTTC. It is translated as CASRYPTDNYGYTF.

This clone turned up a few times. The chain is built from TRBV2 and TRBJ1-1, with D maybe TRBD1 (6 bases). Trimming shortened V by 8 bases and J by 5 bases, and 18 bases separated the two germline ends. The V gene's germline CDR1 is SNHLY and CDR2 FYNNEI. CDR3 length: 14 residues. The CDR3 reads CASCLGPQGTEAFF. The DNA of the CDR3 is TGTGCCAGCTGCTTAGGGCCTCAGGGGACTGAAGCTTTCTTT. Supplemented by reference TRBV2 and TRBJ1-1, the full variable domain reads EPEVTQTPSHQVTQMGQEVILRCVPISNHLYFYWYRQILGQKVEFLVSFYNNEISEKSEIFDDQFSVERPDGSNFTLKIRSTKLEDSAMYFCASCLGPQGTEAFFGQGTRLTVV.

V gene TRBV11-2 combines with J gene TRBJ1-6; no clear D. CDR3 length equals 16 residues. Germline assignment: CDR1 SGHAT and CDR2 FQNNGV. Trimming removed 2 bases at V and 2 bases at J, with 10 bases between. CDR3: CASSLITGTYNSPLHF. CDR3 nucleotides: TGTGCCAGCAGCTTAATTACCGGTACCTATAATTCACCCCTCCACTTT.

This clone was seen more than once but under ten times. V gene TRBV28 combines with J gene TRBJ1-6; D unresolved. The germline gives CDR1 MDHEN, CDR2 SYDVKM. The germline V and J ends were trimmed by 6 bases and 14 bases, with 14 bases remaining between them. The CDR3 is 12 amino acids. The CDR3 protein is CASRKDYRALHF. Written as DNA, the CDR3 is TGTGCCAGCAGAAAGGACTATCGGGCCCTCCACTTT.

This chain connects TRBV19 to TRBJ1-4; D not certain. The CDR3 totals 16 residues. Germline loops: CDR1 LNHDA, CDR2 SQIVND (reference sequence). The V and J ends lost 2 bases and 5 bases respectively, with 15 bases between them. CDR3 sequence: CASSINLGRGNEKLFF. The CDR3 DNA reads TGTGCCAGTAGTATAAACCTTGGTCGGGGAAATGAAAAACTGTTTTTT.

About this clone: Relative to the germline gene, one junction end is altered; a read error may explain this. This chain's CDR3 is CASGVMGLLRF. In DNA form, the CDR3 reads TGTGCCAGCGGAGTGATGGGACTACTCCGCTTC. This chain uses TRBV28 with TRBJ2-7; 7 bases fit TRBD2. Germline V gene data show CDR1 as MDHEN and CDR2 as SYDVKM. This CDR3 has 11 residues.

This clone was recorded only once. The gene calls are TRBV10-3 and TRBJ2-5, with TRBD1 matching over 12 bases. Germline CDR1 is ENHRY and CDR2 is SYGVKD. The CDR3 extends over 14 amino acids. Germline trimming cut 6 bases from V and 6 bases from J; bases unmatched to any gene: 5. CDR3 coding DNA: TGTGCCATCAGAGGGACAGGGGGCGCCAAGACCCAGTACTTC. This sequence encodes CAIRGTGGAKTQYF.

The chain employs TRBV28 and TRBJ2-7; possible D gene TRBD2, 5 bases. The germline V gene encodes CDR1 MDHEN and CDR2 SYDVKM. V lost 3 bases and J 0 bases, leaving 9 bases between the germline ends. This CDR3 region has 14 residues. The DNA for the CDR3 is TGTGCCAGCAGTTTGAGCGGAAACTCCTACGAGCAGTACTTC. Protein: CASSLSGNSYEQYF.

This clone was recorded only once. This chain links TRBV11-2 with TRBJ1-1, with a tentative D call TRBD1 (5 bases). V dropped 5 bases and J dropped 6 bases, with 16 bases sitting between them. Germline CDR1 is SGHAT and CDR2 is FQNNGV. The CDR3 is 14 residues long. The CDR3 sequence: CASSTVGGFAEAFF. The CDR3 DNA reads TGTGCCAGCAGCACAGTGGGGGGTTTCGCTGAAGCTTTCTTT.

The V call is TRBV28, the J call TRBJ2-2, with a weak D call TRBD1 (5 bases). The CDR3 consists of 16 residues. Germline V gives CDR1 MDHEN, CDR2 SYDVKM. The V and J ends lost 2 bases and 0 bases respectively, with 10 bases between them. Written as DNA, the CDR3 is TGTGCCAGCAGTTTACGTGGACACGCGAACACCGGGGAGCTGTTTTTT. Translating gives CASSLRGHANTGELFF.

The CDR3 loop is CASGSVRGGSYEQYF. CDR3 bases: TGTGCCAGCGGTAGCGTTAGGGGGGGGTCCTACGAGCAGTACTTC. This chain joins TRBV6-1 and TRBJ2-7; D is possibly TRBD2 (7 bases). The CDR3 consists of 15 residues. The V gene lost 8 bases and the J gene lost 1 base, with 18 bases spanning the gap. Germline values: CDR1 MNHNS, CDR2 SASEGT.